The sequence of this TCR beta chain was determined in a study of a mutant IDH1 vaccine in newly diagnosed glioma. Study at large: Patients in the study were vaccinated eight times, receiving shots in weeks 1, 3, 5, 7, 11, 15, 19 and 23.

Time point noted: week 5, during vaccination. Each dose delivered 300 ug of mutant IDH1 20-mer peptide subcutaneously with imiquimod. Remarks on this clone: What it binds is not known.

The data were produced by immunoSEQ multiplex PCR, yet TCRdb's version contains in-frame clones alone and is incomplete. The repertoire has 25,000 to 35,000 clones, roughly 90% of them found once; the top ten carry roughly a fifth. The source was PBMCs, collected from a glioma patient whose treatment included an IDH1 peptide vaccine. The clonotype comes from a man aged 18 to 29 with glioma.

The DNA of the CDR3 is TGCGCCAGCAGCGATGGGACAGTCGGCTACACCTTC. Translating gives CASSDGTVGYTF. The V gene is TRBV4-3, the J gene TRBJ1-2; 7 bases align to TRBD1. Trimming at V came to 5 bases and at J to 8 bases, leaving 5 bases not matched to a gene. The CDR3 runs 12 residues. Looked up from germline, CDR1 is LGHNA and CDR2 is YSLEER.